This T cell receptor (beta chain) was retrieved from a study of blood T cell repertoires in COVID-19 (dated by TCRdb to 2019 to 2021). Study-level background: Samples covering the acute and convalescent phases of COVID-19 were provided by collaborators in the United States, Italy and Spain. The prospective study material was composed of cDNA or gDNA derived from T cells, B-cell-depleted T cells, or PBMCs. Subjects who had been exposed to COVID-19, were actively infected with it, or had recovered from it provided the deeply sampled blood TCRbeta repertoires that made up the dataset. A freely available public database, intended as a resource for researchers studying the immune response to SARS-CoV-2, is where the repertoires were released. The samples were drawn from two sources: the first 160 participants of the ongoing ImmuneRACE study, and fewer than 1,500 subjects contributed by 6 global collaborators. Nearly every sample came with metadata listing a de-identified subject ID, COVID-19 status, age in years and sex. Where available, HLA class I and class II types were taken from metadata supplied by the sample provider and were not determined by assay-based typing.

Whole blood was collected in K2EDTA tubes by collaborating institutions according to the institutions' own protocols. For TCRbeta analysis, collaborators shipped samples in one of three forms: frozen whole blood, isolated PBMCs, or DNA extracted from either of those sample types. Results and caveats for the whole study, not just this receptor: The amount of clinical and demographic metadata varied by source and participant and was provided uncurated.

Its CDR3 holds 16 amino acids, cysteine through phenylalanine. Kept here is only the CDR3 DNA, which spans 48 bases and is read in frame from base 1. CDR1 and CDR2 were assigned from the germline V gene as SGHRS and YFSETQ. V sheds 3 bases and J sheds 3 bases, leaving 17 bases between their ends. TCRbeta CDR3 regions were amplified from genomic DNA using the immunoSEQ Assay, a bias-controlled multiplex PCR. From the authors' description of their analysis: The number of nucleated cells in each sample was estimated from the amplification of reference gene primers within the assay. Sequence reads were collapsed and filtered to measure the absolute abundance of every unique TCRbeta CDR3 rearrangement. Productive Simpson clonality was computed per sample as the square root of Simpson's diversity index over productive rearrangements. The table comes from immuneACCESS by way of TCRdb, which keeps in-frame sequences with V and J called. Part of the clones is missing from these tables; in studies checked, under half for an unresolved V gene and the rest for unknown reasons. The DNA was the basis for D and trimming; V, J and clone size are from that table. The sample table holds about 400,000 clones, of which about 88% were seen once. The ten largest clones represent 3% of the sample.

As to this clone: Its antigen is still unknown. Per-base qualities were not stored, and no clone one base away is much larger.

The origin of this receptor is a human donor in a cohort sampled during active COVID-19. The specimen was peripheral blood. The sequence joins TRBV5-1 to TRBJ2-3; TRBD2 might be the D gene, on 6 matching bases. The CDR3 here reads CASSWRGVGTTDTQYF. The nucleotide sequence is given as TGCGCCAGCAGCTGGAGGGGAGTCGGTACGACAGATACGCAGTATTTT.